The entry below gives a single T cell receptor beta chain sequence along with its context. The record originates from a study of T cell changes during pregnancy in multiple sclerosis. Profiled with immunoSEQ multiplex PCR; TCRdb holds only in-frame clones, not every one. The table lists 69,000 or so clones, around 94% of them singletons. V trimming: 4 bases; J trimming: 10 bases; junction bases outside the gene matches: 2. The germline CDR1 and CDR2 sequences are SEHNR and FQNEAQ (reference sequence). The CDR3 is 11 amino acids. The rearrangement joins TRBV7-9 to TRBJ1-2; 8 bases are shared with TRBD1. This sequence was found in a female donor with multiple sclerosis, enrolled in a pregnancy study. The source was peripheral blood, collected before pregnancy. As DNA, the CDR3 is TGTGCCAGCAGCTCGGACAGGGCCTACACCTTC. Residues: CASSSDRAYTF.